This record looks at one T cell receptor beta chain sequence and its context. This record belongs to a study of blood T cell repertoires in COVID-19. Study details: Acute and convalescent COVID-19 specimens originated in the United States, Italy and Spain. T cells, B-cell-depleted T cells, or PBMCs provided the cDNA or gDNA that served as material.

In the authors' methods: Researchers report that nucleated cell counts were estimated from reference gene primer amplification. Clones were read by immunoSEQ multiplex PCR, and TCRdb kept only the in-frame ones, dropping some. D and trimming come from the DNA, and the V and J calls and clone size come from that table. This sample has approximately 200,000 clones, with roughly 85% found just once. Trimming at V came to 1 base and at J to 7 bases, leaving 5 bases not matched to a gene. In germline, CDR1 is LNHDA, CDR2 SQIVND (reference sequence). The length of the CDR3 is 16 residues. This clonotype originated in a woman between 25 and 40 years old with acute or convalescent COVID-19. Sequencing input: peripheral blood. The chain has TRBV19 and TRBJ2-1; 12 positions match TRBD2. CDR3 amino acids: CASSIVGLAGGNEQFF. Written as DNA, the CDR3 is TGTGCCAGTAGTATAGTTGGGCTAGCGGGAGGGAATGAGCAGTTCTTC.